This is a list of T cell receptor beta chains from one sample in a study of identical twins. TCRdb re-derived calls from the 5' RACE reads in MiXCR, one entry per CDR3 protein. The data show fewer than 250,000 distinct CDR3 sequences, with more than 6.5% seen just once and just under 2% held by the top ten. These sequences were also reported in another study, on yellow fever vaccine responses in identical twins.

The sequenced material came from memory (CD45RO+) T cells sorted from blood. These receptors all come from a woman between 18 and 29 years old in good health. The CDR3 runs from the conserved cysteine through the conserved F or W. A D gene is named only where the DNA matches it firmly. Not every row has a clone size; where given, it reads once, few, many or a size class.

J: TRBJ2-7
D: NA
V: TRBV20-1
size: few
DNA: TGCAGTGCTCCTGACGGTTCCTACGAGCAGTACTTC
CDR3: CSAPDGSYEQYF

J: TRBJ1-3
D: NA
V: TRBV29-1
size: many
DNA: TGCAGCGTAGGTGGACTGAGCTCTGGAAACACCATATATTTT
CDR3: CSVGGLSSGNTIYF

J: TRBJ2-7
D: TRBD2
V: TRBV20-1
size: NA
DNA: TGCAGTGCTAGAAACCGACTAGCGGGAGGGCACGAGCAGTACTTC
CDR3: CSARNRLAGGHEQYF

J: TRBJ2-1
D: TRBD2
V: TRBV27
size: many
DNA: TGTGCCAGCACCACCATCAGACTAGCGGGGTACAATGAGCAGTTCTTC
CDR3: CASTTIRLAGYNEQFF

J: TRBJ2-3
D: TRBD2
V: TRBV15
size: NA
DNA: TGTGCCACCAGCACCCTCGTCGGGCTAGCGGGAGTCACAGATACGCAGTATTTT
CDR3: CATSTLVGLAGVTDTQYF

J: TRBJ2-3
D: TRBD2
V: TRBV5-1
size: NA
DNA: TGCGCCAGCAGCTTGGCCGGAGCGGGAGGGCAAGGTACGCAGTATTTT
CDR3: CASSLAGAGGQGTQYF

J: TRBJ2-3
D: NA
V: TRBV5-1
size: few
DNA: TGCGCCAGCAGCCCGGCCAGCCACACAGATACGCAGTATTTT
CDR3: CASSPASHTDTQYF

J: TRBJ2-7
D: NA
V: TRBV27
size: NA
DNA: TGTGCCAGCAGTCCCACCTTGCTCGCCTACGAGCAGTACTTC
CDR3: CASSPTLLAYEQYF

J: TRBJ2-7
D: TRBD1
V: TRBV6-1
size: many
DNA: TGTGCCAGCAGACTTAAAGGACAGGGTTTCCTCTACGAGCAGTACTTC
CDR3: CASRLKGQGFLYEQYF

J: TRBJ2-1
D: NA
V: TRBV6-6
size: few
DNA: TGTGCCAGCAGTCCTGAGGGTGAGCAGTTCTTC
CDR3: CASSPEGEQFF

J: TRBJ2-3
D: NA
V: TRBV7-3
size: NA
DNA: TGTGCCAGCAGCCGATTTTCACAGGGGGGCGGGAGCTCAGATACGCAGTATTTT
CDR3: CASSRFSQGGGSSDTQYF

J: TRBJ2-3
D: NA
V: TRBV7-3
size: NA
DNA: TGTGCCAGCAGCCCGAACGGGGAAAGCACAGATACGCAGTATTTT
CDR3: CASSPNGESTDTQYF

J: TRBJ1-4
D: NA
V: TRBV29-1
size: NA
DNA: TGCAGCGTTGAAGAGGGGCGAGGAGCACTGTTTTTT
CDR3: CSVEEGRGALFF

J: TRBJ1-1
D: TRBD1
V: TRBV12-3/TRBV12-4
size: few
DNA: TGTGCCAGCAGCCCGGGACAGGGGATCGACCACACTGAAGCTTTCTTT
CDR3: CASSPGQGIDHTEAFF

J: TRBJ1-5
D: NA
V: TRBV12-3/TRBV12-4
size: many
DNA: TGTGCCAGCACTAAAGGGGAGGGTCAGCCCCAGCATTTT
CDR3: CASTKGEGQPQHF

J: TRBJ2-1
D: TRBD2
V: TRBV7-8
size: many
DNA: TGTGCCAGCAGCTTACCCACTAGCGGGGGGGCCGGTGAGCAGTTCTTC
CDR3: CASSLPTSGGAGEQFF

J: TRBJ2-1
D: NA
V: TRBV15
size: many
DNA: TGTGCCACCAGCAGGGCCACTTGGCGGTCCTACAATGAGCAGTTCTTC
CDR3: CATSRATWRSYNEQFF

J: TRBJ2-2
D: NA
V: TRBV27
size: few
DNA: TGTGCCACCGTAGCGACGTTCGGAGGGGTAAACACCGGGGAGCTGTTTTTT
CDR3: CATVATFGGVNTGELFF

J: TRBJ2-5
D: NA
V: TRBV11-2
size: NA
DNA: TGTGCCAGCAGCCCATGGAGGGGAGTCTGGGAGACCCAGTACTTC
CDR3: CASSPWRGVWETQYF

J: TRBJ1-1
D: NA
V: TRBV29-1
size: few
DNA: TGCAGCGTTGAGCTGGGGAACACTGAAGCTTTCTTT
CDR3: CSVELGNTEAFF

J: TRBJ2-2
D: NA
V: TRBV5-1
size: few
DNA: TGCGCCAGCAGCGGAACGGGACGGAACACCGGGGAGCTGTTTTTT
CDR3: CASSGTGRNTGELFF

J: TRBJ1-2
D: NA
V: TRBV7-9
size: NA
DNA: TGTGCCAGCAGCTTAGCAGGGGAAGGCTACACCTTC
CDR3: CASSLAGEGYTF

J: TRBJ1-1
D: NA
V: TRBV27
size: NA
DNA: TGTGCCAGCGGCTGGTCGAACACTGAAGCTTTCTTT
CDR3: CASGWSNTEAFF

J: TRBJ2-7
D: TRBD1
V: TRBV7-6
size: NA
DNA: TGTGCCAGCAGCCTGAAGGGGACAGGGGGCGGTTACGAGCAGTACTTC
CDR3: CASSLKGTGGGYEQYF

J: TRBJ2-1
D: NA
V: TRBV12-3/TRBV12-4
size: many
DNA: TGTGCCAGCAGTTCGACGGTTAAGCAGTTCTTC
CDR3: CASSSTVKQFF

J: TRBJ2-3
D: TRBD2
V: TRBV10-3
size: few
DNA: TGTGCCATCGGAACCAAGACTAGCGGGGGCACAGATACGCAGTATTTT
CDR3: CAIGTKTSGGTDTQYF

J: TRBJ1-4
D: NA
V: TRBV7-9
size: NA
DNA: TGTGCCAGCAGCTTGAGAATTGCAACTAATGAAAAACTGTTTTTT
CDR3: CASSLRIATNEKLFF

J: TRBJ2-7
D: TRBD1
V: TRBV27
size: NA
DNA: TGTGCCATCGCCCCCGGACGGGACAGGGTCTACCACGAGCAGTACTTC
CDR3: CAIAPGRDRVYHEQYF

J: TRBJ2-2
D: NA
V: TRBV20-1
size: few
DNA: TGCAGTGCGCCCTCAGGGTTCGACACCGGGGAGCTGTTTTTT
CDR3: CSAPSGFDTGELFF

J: TRBJ1-2
D: TRBD1
V: TRBV5-1
size: NA
DNA: TGCGCCAGCAGCTGGGACAGGAGCTATGGCTACACCTTC
CDR3: CASSWDRSYGYTF

J: TRBJ2-3
D: NA
V: TRBV7-3
size: few
DNA: TGTGCCAGCAGCTTGAGGGCTGGGAACACAGATACGCAGTATTTT
CDR3: CASSLRAGNTDTQYF

J: TRBJ1-6
D: NA
V: TRBV6-1
size: few
DNA: TGTGCCAGCAGTGAAGAAACAGGGAATAATTCACCCCTCCACTTT
CDR3: CASSEETGNNSPLHF

J: TRBJ2-5
D: TRBD1
V: TRBV11-1
size: few
DNA: TGTGCCAGCAGTTCCCCCAGAATCCAAAGGACAGGCCAAGAGACCCAGTACTTC
CDR3: CASSSPRIQRTGQETQYF

J: TRBJ1-5
D: NA
V: TRBV7-9
size: many
DNA: TGTGCCAGCAGCTTAGAAAATCAGGGGAATCAGCCCCAGCATTTT
CDR3: CASSLENQGNQPQHF

J: TRBJ2-7
D: TRBD1
V: TRBV5-1
size: few
DNA: TGCGCCAGCAGCTCGGACAGGGGGCACAACGAGCAGTACTTC
CDR3: CASSSDRGHNEQYF

J: TRBJ2-7
D: TRBD2
V: TRBV5-4
size: many
DNA: TGTGCCAGCAGCTCCCCGACTAGCGGGAGGGCCCGGGAGCAGTACTTC
CDR3: CASSSPTSGRAREQYF

J: TRBJ1-2
D: NA
V: TRBV18
size: NA
DNA: TGTGCCAGCTCACCAGTACAGGGCGAGAACTATGGCTACACCTTC
CDR3: CASSPVQGENYGYTF

J: TRBJ2-3
D: NA
V: TRBV16
size: few
DNA: TGTGCCAGCAGCCAATCGAAGATTACGCAGTATTTT
CDR3: CASSQSKITQYF

J: TRBJ2-1
D: NA
V: TRBV7-2
size: few
DNA: TGTGCCAGCAGCTTAGCGCTACCCCCCTACAATGAGCAGTTCTTC
CDR3: CASSLALPPYNEQFF

J: TRBJ1-5
D: NA
V: TRBV3-1
size: few
DNA: TGTGCCAGCAGGCCTCAGGGTATTCGTCAGCCCCAGCATTTT
CDR3: CASRPQGIRQPQHF

J: TRBJ1-1
D: NA
V: TRBV14
size: many
DNA: TGTGCCAGCAGCCGCATCCGGACAACGAACACTGAAGCTTTCTTT
CDR3: CASSRIRTTNTEAFF

J: TRBJ1-6
D: TRBD1
V: TRBV29-1
size: NA
DNA: TGCAGCGTGTCGGGACAGGGGGCTGATTCACCCCTCCACTTT
CDR3: CSVSGQGADSPLHF

J: TRBJ2-1
D: NA
V: TRBV12-3/TRBV12-4
size: many
DNA: TGTGCCAGCAGAAGCCCGGGCCGGTCTGAGCAGTTCTTC
CDR3: CASRSPGRSEQFF

J: TRBJ2-5
D: TRBD2
V: TRBV29-1
size: many
DNA: TGCAGCGCTGTGACGGGGGGAGAGACCCAGTACTTC
CDR3: CSAVTGGETQYF

J: TRBJ2-1
D: NA
V: TRBV7-2
size: few
DNA: TGTGCCAGCAGCTTAGACCCGGGACGGAGAAACAATGAGCAGTTCTTC
CDR3: CASSLDPGRRNNEQFF

J: TRBJ2-1
D: TRBD1
V: TRBV20-1
size: few
DNA: TGCAGTGCTAGGGCCGGGACAGGGGACTACAATGAGCAGTTCTTC
CDR3: CSARAGTGDYNEQFF

J: TRBJ2-1
D: TRBD1
V: TRBV6-1
size: few
DNA: TGTGCCAGCAGTCAAGGGACAGACCACAATGAGCAGTTCTTC
CDR3: CASSQGTDHNEQFF

J: TRBJ2-5
D: NA
V: TRBV30
size: NA
DNA: TGTGCCTGGAGACAGGAGGGAAGGGAGACCCAGTACTTC
CDR3: CAWRQEGRETQYF

J: TRBJ2-2
D: TRBD2
V: TRBV3-1
size: many
DNA: TGTGCCAGCAGCCAAGATTTACTAGCGGGGGTGACCGGGGAGCTGTTTTTT
CDR3: CASSQDLLAGVTGELFF

J: TRBJ2-5
D: TRBD2
V: TRBV7-2
size: NA
DNA: TGTGCCAGCAAGTCCCGGGCTAGCGGTCAAGAGACCCAGTACTTC
CDR3: CASKSRASGQETQYF

J: TRBJ1-6
D: TRBD1
V: TRBV20-1
size: many
DNA: TGCAGTGCTAACGGACAGGGGGTTTCACCCCTCCACTTT
CDR3: CSANGQGVSPLHF

J: TRBJ2-7
D: TRBD1
V: TRBV4-2
size: many
DNA: TGTGCCAGCAGCCAAGAGTCACAGGGGATTTGGGAGCAGTACTTC
CDR3: CASSQESQGIWEQYF

J: TRBJ1-1
D: NA
V: TRBV29-1
size: many
DNA: TGCAGCGCCAGAACGGGGGGCGGGAACACTGAAGCTTTCTTT
CDR3: CSARTGGGNTEAFF